Below, 28 T cell receptor beta chains from the same sample are listed, as sequenced in a study of Graves' ophthalmopathy and Graves' hyperthyroidism. RNA transcripts were the source from which TCR beta CDR3 regions were amplified. The first-round RT-PCR employed HTBI primers together with the Qiagen OneStep RT-PCR kit. A multiplex PCR was then performed as the second round. One entry per CDR3 protein, called by TCRdb with MiXCR from the multiplex PCR reads. The data show hundreds of thousands of distinct CDR3 sequences, about a fifth seen once. The sample comprised peripheral blood. All receptors come from a woman aged 18-35 years with stable Graves' hyperthyroidism. Some clones in this sample may be carry-over from other donors' samples.

This clonotype has ten or more counts. V gene TRBV12-3 or TRBV12-4 combines with J gene TRBJ2-2; TRBD1 matches at 9 bases. This CDR3 comprises 15 residues. The J segment lost 4 bases and the V segment lost 11 bases, leaving 11 bases of the junction unmatched. The CDR3 DNA is TGTGCCGGTTCACGGGGACAGGGTCTCACCGGGGAGCTGTTTTTT. It yields the protein CAGSRGQGLTGELFF.

The gene calls are TRBV20-1 and TRBJ2-4; D is ambiguous. Trimming stripped 4 bases from V and 2 bases from J, with 15 bases between. This CDR3 comprises 15 residues. Germline V CDR1 and CDR2: DFQATT, SNEGSKA (reference sequence). The CDR3 region is CSATLARAPKNIQYF. The CDR3 DNA reads as TGCAGTGCTACTCTCGCACGAGCCCCCAAAAACATTCAGTACTTC.

This clonotype was counted at least ten times. This sequence joins TRBV13 and TRBJ2-7, with TRBD2 matching over 10 bases. The germline CDR1 and CDR2 sequences are PRHDT and FYEKMQ (reference sequence). The length of the CDR3 is 14 residues. J was trimmed by 5 bases and V by 5 bases; bases with no gene match: 6. CDR3 DNA sequence: TGTGCCAGCAGCACCACGCTAGCGGGAGACGAGCAGTACTTC. Protein sequence: CASSTTLAGDEQYF.

The V call is TRBV6-1, the J call TRBJ2-7, with D possibly matching TRBD2 (6 bases). V lost 3 bases and J lost 3, with 12 bases in between. The length of the CDR3 is 14 residues. The V gene's germline CDR1 is MNHNS and CDR2 SASEGT. CDR3 sequence: CASSEGRRDYEQYF. CDR3 DNA: TGTGCCAGCAGTGAGGGACGGCGGGACTACGAGCAGTACTTC.

The table lists this clonotype with many counts. DNA for the CDR3: TGTGCCAGCAGTGATCCTGGACAGGGGCGTTCCTATAATTCACCCCTCCACTTT. It translates to CASSDPGQGRSYNSPLHF. The V call is TRBV6-4, the J call TRBJ1-6; 9 bases agree with TRBD1. Germline assignment: CDR1 MRHNA and CDR2 SNTAGT. The CDR3 consists of 18 residues. The junction had 7 bases not matched to a gene; V was cut back by 3 bases and J by 1 base.

This clonotype was observed a few times. Sequence at one end of the junction differs from germline and may be a read error. The rearrangement uses TRBV20-1 and TRBJ2-2; TRBD2 agrees at 12 bases. The CDR3 extends over 14 amino acids. Germline CDR1 reads DFQATT; CDR2 reads SNEGSKA (reference sequence). CDR3 nucleotide sequence: TGCAGTGCTAGGGGACTAGCGGGCACCGGGGAGCTGTGTTTT. Translation: CSARGLAGTGELCF.

This chain connects TRBV27 to TRBJ2-7; D not resolved. CDR1 and CDR2 from the germline V gene are MNHEY and SMNVEV (reference sequence). The V end was cut by 3 bases, the J end by 4 bases, with 16 bases between. This CDR3 comprises 15 residues. This CDR3 reads CASSFLGTKPYEQYF. As DNA, the CDR3 is TGTGCCAGCAGTTTTCTCGGCACAAAACCTTACGAGCAGTACTTC.

This clonotype was counted many times. It may be a read error: a sequence one base away is much more abundant. The gene calls are TRBV6-1 and TRBJ1-1, with D possibly TRBD1 on 6 matching bases. The CDR3 length is 13 residues. Germline V gives CDR1 MNHNS, CDR2 SASEGT. Trimming stripped 11 bases from V and 12 bases from J, with 25 bases between. The CDR3 spells CAVTTGTKIQTFF. As DNA, the CDR3 is TGTGCCGTAACCACAGGGACAAAAATTCAGACTTTCTTT.

This clonotype has at least ten counts. Relative to the germline gene, one junction end is altered; a read error may explain this. J is TRBJ2-7 and V is TRBV5-1; the D gene is possibly TRBD1 (6 bases). CDR3 length: 13 amino acids. Germline assignment: CDR1 SGHRS and CDR2 YFSETQ. This CDR3 is CASSLEDSYEQYF. The CDR3 DNA reads TGTGCCAGCAGCTTAGAGGACAGCTACGAGCAGTACTTC.

This clonotype showed up many times. The chain employs TRBV25-1 and TRBJ2-7; unclear D gene. CDR3 length: 11 residues. The germline V gene has CDR1 MGHDK and CDR2 SYGVNS. Deletions cut 5 bases from V and 6 bases from J, with 8 bases between. The CDR3 region is CASSLWREQYF. In nucleotides, the CDR3 is TGTGCCAGCAGTCTCTGGCGCGAGCAGTACTTC.

This clonotype was observed at least ten times. The CDR3 region has the DNA TGTGCTAGTGGGGAATGGGGGAGCGGCTACACCTTC. Translated: CASGEWGSGYTF. The genes are TRBV12-5 and TRBJ1-2, with D perhaps matching TRBD1 (5 bases). V was shortened by 6 bases and J by 8 bases, with 13 bases between the two germline ends. The CDR3 is made up of 12 amino acids. CDR1 and CDR2 (germline): LGHNT, FRNRAP.

The chain uses TRBV5-1 and TRBJ1-2; D perhaps matches TRBD1 (5 bases). The CDR3 contains 14 residues. Germline lookup yields CDR1 SGHRS and CDR2 YFSETQ. Trimming left V 0 bases short and J 4 bases short, with 10 bases between. The DNA for the CDR3 is TGCGCCAGCAGCTTGGCCGGGACGGTCTATGGCTACACCTTC. It is translated as CASSLAGTVYGYTF.

This clonotype was counted many times. The chain couples TRBV6-1 to TRBJ1-6; D uncertain. The germline gives CDR1 MNHNS, CDR2 SASEGT. CDR3 size: 16 residues. V was clipped by 7 bases and J by 0 bases, with 13 bases between them. The CDR3 bases are TGTGCCAGCACCCGTACCCACAGCTCCTATAATTCACCCCTCCACTTT. Translated, it gives CASTRTHSSYNSPLHF.

This clonotype occurred once. The chain uses TRBV7-8 and TRBJ2-2; possible D gene TRBD1, 6 bases. V dropped 1 base and J dropped 5 bases, with 11 bases sitting between them. The CDR3 covers 15 residues. The germline V gene encodes CDR1 SGHVS and CDR2 FQNEAQ. The CDR3 DNA reads as TGTGCCAGCAGCTTAGTAGGGGGAGAAACCGGGGAGCTGTTTTTT. Translated, it gives CASSLVGGETGELFF.

This clonotype was counted a few times. This rearrangement joins TRBV11-2 to TRBJ2-7, with 8 bases identical to TRBD2. There are 14 residues in the CDR3. The V gene's germline CDR1 is SGHAT and CDR2 FQNNGV. With V trimmed by 4 bases and J by 3 bases, 5 bases remained unmatched. CDR3 sequence reads: CASSSPGGGYEQYF. In nucleotides, the CDR3 is TGTGCCAGCAGCTCGCCGGGAGGGGGCTACGAGCAGTACTTC.

This clonotype was picked up many times. Here the CDR3 reads CASSYSFYDSYEQYF. CDR3 nucleotides: TGTGCCAGCAGTTACTCGTTTTACGACTCCTACGAGCAGTACTTC. The J gene is TRBJ2-7, the V gene TRBV6-5, with D uncertain. The V end was cut by 0 bases, the J end by 0 bases, with 9 bases between. The CDR3 length is 15 residues. CDR1 MNHEY and CDR2 SVGAGI come from the germline V gene.

The chain is built from TRBV20-1 and TRBJ1-1; 7 bases map to TRBD1. Trimming took 4 bases from V and 5 from J; bases not matched to a gene: 4. CDR1 DFQATT and CDR2 SNEGSKA come from the germline V gene (reference sequence). The CDR3 spans 12 residues. The chain's CDR3 is CSAIRGETEAFF. In DNA, the CDR3 is TGCAGTGCTATCAGGGGGGAAACTGAAGCTTTCTTT.

The J gene is TRBJ2-5, the V gene TRBV12-3 or TRBV12-4; 10 bases are shared with TRBD1. This CDR3 is built from 14 residues. V shed 4 bases and J 9 bases; nucleotides not matched to a gene: 8. CDR3 loop: CASSSSGTGEAQYF. The CDR3 DNA reads as TGTGCCAGCAGTTCTTCCGGGACAGGGGAGGCCCAGTACTTC.

As to this clonotype: The junction differs from germline at one of its ends, possibly a read error. The gene calls are TRBV18 and TRBJ1-2, with D unclear. Germline assignment: CDR1 KGHSH and CDR2 LQKENI. The CDR3 spans 14 residues. CDR3 sequence: CAGSPSEVKFGYTF. CDR3 nucleotide sequence: TGTGCCGGCTCGCCCTCGGAGGTAAAGTTTGGCTACACCTTC.

The V and J genes are TRBV11-2 and TRBJ2-3; D is possibly TRBD2 (6 bases). This CDR3 region has 15 residues. Germline CDR1 and CDR2: SGHAT and FQNNGV. V shed 3 bases and J shed 2 bases, with 12 bases lying between them. In nucleotides, the CDR3 is TGTGCCAGCAGCTTCCGGGACTGGGACACAGATACGCAGTATTTT. Translating gives CASSFRDWDTDTQYF.

This clonotype appeared many times. V gene TRBV28 combines with J gene TRBJ1-2, with TRBD1 as a possible D gene (6 bases). The CDR3 contains 13 residues. Looked up from germline, CDR1 is MDHEN and CDR2 is SYDVKM. The V end lost 5 bases, the J end lost 1 base, and 8 bases lay between the germline ends. This CDR3 reads CASSTGFNYGYTF. CDR3 in DNA: TGTGCCAGCAGTACAGGGTTTAACTATGGCTACACCTTC.

A word on this clonotype: One end of the junction fails to match germline, which may point to a read error. This chain links TRBV6-2 or TRBV6-3 with TRBJ2-7, with D perhaps TRBD2 (6 bases). The CDR3 loop spans 16 amino acids. Germline loops: CDR1 MNHEY, CDR2 SVGEGT. The CDR3 coding sequence is TGTGCCAGCAGATACGGTACGGCTATCGGGGGATACGAACAGTACTTC. Translation: CASRYGTAIGGYEQYF.

The chain uses TRBV6-1 and TRBJ1-6; D uncertain. V gave up 3 bases and J gave up 0 bases, with 18 bases separating them. The CDR3 has 19 residues. The germline V gene encodes CDR1 MNHNS and CDR2 SASEGT. Here the CDR3 DNA reads TGTGCCAGCAGTGACGCCGTCAACTCCCCTTTCTCCTATAATTCACCCCTCCACTTT. As protein: CASSDAVNSPFSYNSPLHF.

This chain uses TRBV6-1 with TRBJ2-7, with D tentatively TRBD1 or TRBD2 (5 bases each). The V and J ends lost 6 bases and 1 base respectively, with 19 bases between them. This CDR3 region has 16 residues. Germline CDR1 reads MNHNS; CDR2 reads SASEGT. The chain's CDR3 is CASSINPDGGSYEQYF. In nucleotides, the CDR3 is TGTGCCAGCAGCATCAATCCCGATGGGGGATCCTACGAGCAGTACTTC.

This chain connects TRBV27 to TRBJ2-7, with TRBD1 as a possible D gene (6 bases). CDR1 and CDR2 (germline): MNHEY, SMNVEV (reference sequence). The V and J ends lost 4 bases and 2 bases respectively, with 12 bases between them. The CDR3 extends over 14 amino acids. CDR3 nucleotide sequence: TGTGCCAGCAGTTCGCCGGGACATACCTACGAGCAGTACTTC. Protein product: CASSSPGHTYEQYF.

Ten or more counts support this clonotype. The genes are TRBV12-3 or TRBV12-4 and TRBJ1-6; D not resolved. V was clipped by 1 base and J by 7 bases, with 2 bases between them. This CDR3 contains 12 residues. For the CDR3, the DNA is TGTGCCAGCAGTTTAGAGAATTCACCCCTCCACTTT. Residues: CASSLENSPLHF.

Concerning this clonotype: The junction departs from germline at one end; a sequencing error may be responsible. V and J are TRBV6-4 and TRBJ1-3, with TRBD1 as a possible D gene (6 bases). CDR1 and CDR2 from the germline V gene are MRHNA and SNTAGT. The CDR3 has 14 residues. CDR3 in amino acids: CASSERVRGNTIYF. In nucleotides, the CDR3 is TGTGCCAGCAGTGAACGGGTCAGGGGAAACACTATATATTTT.

Notes on this clonotype: Its ends do not fully match the called genes, so a read error is possible. This chain connects TRBV5-1 to TRBJ2-2; TRBD2 aligns across 11 bases. This CDR3 comprises 16 residues. Germline V gene sequence: CDR1 SGHRS, CDR2 YFSETQ. As DNA, the CDR3 is TGCGCCAGCAGCCTCGGGACTAGCGGCCTCACCGGGGAGCTGTGTTTT. Its protein product is CASSLGTSGLTGELCF.